This T cell receptor (beta chain) was identified during a study of cytomegalovirus exposure and HLA in healthy donors. Both 60 Vbeta primers and 13 Jbeta primers went into the PCR. Libraries were prepared by immunoSEQ multiplex PCR; TCRdb keeps only in-frame clonotypes and omits some of them. The table lists some 130,000 clones, around 80% of them singletons. From germline, CDR1 is LNHDA and CDR2 SQIVND (reference sequence). Trimming pared 9 bases from V and 7 bases from J, leaving 13 bases between. The CDR3 consists of 13 residues. V gene TRBV19 combines with J gene TRBJ1-6, with D perhaps matching TRBD1 (5 bases). The clonotype comes from a man aged 35-49 years in good health and CMV-seropositive. Sequenced sample: PBMCs. In DNA, the CDR3 is TGTGCCAGCAAGGCGGGACGAAATTCACCCCTCCACTTT. Translated: CASKAGRNSPLHF.